The rows below give T cell receptor beta chains drawn from one sample of a study of cytomegalovirus exposure and HLA in healthy donors. Sequencing was performed with immunoSEQ multiplex PCR; in TCRdb, only in-frame clones are kept and a portion is missing. In the table there are under 400,000 clones, around 90% of which are singletons. Sequencing used PBMCs. The receptors stem from a man aged 25-45 years in good health and CMV-seronegative. Both conserved end residues are part of each CDR3. The order of the fields is D gene, V gene, J gene, clone size, CDR3 DNA, CDR3 protein. D genes are given only for firm matches. The size field is filled for only some rows; it gives once, few, many or a size class.

D: TRBD2; V: TRBV6-5; J: TRBJ2-3; size: few; DNA: TGTGCCAGCAGTTACTCTGCGGGGGGGACAGATACGCAGTATTTT; CDR3: CASSYSAGGTDTQYF
D: TRBD1; V: TRBV6-5; J: TRBJ1-2; size: .; DNA: TGTGCCAGCAGTTACCGAGACAGGGGATACGGCTACACCTTC; CDR3: CASSYRDRGYGYTF
D: TRBD1; V: TRBV9; J: TRBJ2-7; size: .; DNA: TGTGCCAGCAGCCCTTTTGGGACAGACCAGCAGTACTTC; CDR3: CASSPFGTDQQYF
D: .; V: TRBV5-1; J: TRBJ2-7; size: few; DNA: TGCGCCAGCAGCTCTCCGGGGGATGGGAACGAGCAGTACTTC; CDR3: CASSSPGDGNEQYF
D: .; V: TRBV5-1; J: TRBJ2-6; size: .; DNA: TGCGCCAGCAGCTTGATGCAGGGGTCCCACTCTGGGGCCAACGTCCTGACTTTC; CDR3: CASSLMQGSHSGANVLTF
D: .; V: TRBV23-1; J: TRBJ1-2; size: once; DNA: TGCGCCAGCAGTCAGGAGAGAAACTATGGCTACACCTTC; CDR3: CASSQERNYGYTF
D: .; V: TRBV7-9; J: TRBJ2-7; size: once; DNA: TGTGCCAGCAGCCCAGCGCGTCCTCCCGAGCAGTACTTC; CDR3: CASSPARPPEQYF
D: .; V: TRBV5-5; J: TRBJ1-5; size: .; DNA: TGTGCCAGCAGCTTGGACGGACAGTCACCCCAGCATTTT; CDR3: CASSLDGQSPQHF
D: TRBD2; V: TRBV6-5; J: TRBJ2-7; size: .; DNA: TGTGCCAGCAGTTACTCGGGGGGAGGGTCCTACGAGCAGTACTTC; CDR3: CASSYSGGGSYEQYF
D: TRBD1; V: TRBV7-9; J: TRBJ1-2; size: .; DNA: TGTGCCAGCAGCTTAGCTCCGGGACAGGGCTATGGCTACACCTTC; CDR3: CASSLAPGQGYGYTF
D: TRBD1; V: TRBV2; J: TRBJ2-7; size: .; DNA: TGTGCCAGCAGGAGACAGGGGGGTAGTAGCTACGAGCAGTACTTC; CDR3: CASRRQGGSSYEQYF
D: TRBD1; V: TRBV15; J: TRBJ2-2; size: .; DNA: TGTGCCACCAGGGACAACCGGGACAGGGAGAACACCGGGGAGCTGTTTTTT; CDR3: CATRDNRDRENTGELFF
D: TRBD1; V: TRBV4-1; J: TRBJ2-6; size: .; DNA: TGCGCCAGCAGCCAAGTAACAGGGGTGCTCTTGGGGGCCAACGTCCTGACTTTC; CDR3: CASSQVTGVLLGANVLTF
D: .; V: TRBV7-2; J: TRBJ2-7; size: .; DNA: TGTGCCAGCAGCCCGTCCGGGACGGGGGCCTACGAGCAGTACTTC; CDR3: CASSPSGTGAYEQYF
D: TRBD2; V: TRBV15; J: TRBJ2-3; size: .; DNA: TGTGCCACCAGCAGAGAGGCTAGCGGGGTTGGAACAGATACGCAGTATTTT; CDR3: CATSREASGVGTDTQYF
D: .; V: TRBV27; J: TRBJ1-1; size: .; DNA: TGTGCCAGCAGTTTAAATGAAGGTAGAGGGGCTTTCTTT; CDR3: CASSLNEGRGAFF
D: .; V: TRBV7-8; J: TRBJ1-5; size: .; DNA: TGTGCCAGCAGCCAATATAGCCGGGGATATAGCAATCAGCCCCAGCATTTT; CDR3: CASSQYSRGYSNQPQHF
D: .; V: TRBV6-5; J: TRBJ1-2; size: few; DNA: TGTGCCAGCAGTTACTCGGGTAGGGTAGGGGACTATGGCTACACCTTC; CDR3: CASSYSGRVGDYGYTF
D: TRBD2; V: TRBV27; J: TRBJ2-3; size: .; DNA: TGTGCCAGCAGTTTTCGGGTGGCGGGGGGAACAGATACGCAGTATTTT; CDR3: CASSFRVAGGTDTQYF
D: .; V: TRBV6-5; J: TRBJ1-1; size: .; DNA: TGTGCCAGCAGTTACGGGTATCAGGCGATGGACACTGAAGCTTTCTTT; CDR3: CASSYGYQAMDTEAFF
D: TRBD2; V: TRBV12-5; J: TRBJ2-1; size: .; DNA: TGTGCTAGTGGCCCTATTCGGACTAGTTTCAATGAGCAGTTCTTC; CDR3: CASGPIRTSFNEQFF
D: .; V: TRBV7-6; J: TRBJ1-2; size: once; DNA: TGTGCCAGCAGCTTAGAAGGCAGGGTAGGCGGCTACACCTTC; CDR3: CASSLEGRVGGYTF
D: .; V: TRBV2; J: TRBJ2-7; size: .; DNA: TGTGCCAGCAGTGAACCTGATAGCTCCTACGAGCAGTACTTC; CDR3: CASSEPDSSYEQYF
D: TRBD2; V: TRBV4-1; J: TRBJ2-7; size: .; DNA: TGCGCCAGCAGCCAACTAGGCAGCGGGAGCCCCTACGAGCAGTACTTC; CDR3: CASSQLGSGSPYEQYF
D: TRBD1; V: TRBV9; J: TRBJ2-7; size: few; DNA: TGTGCCAGCAGCGTATCCGGGGACAGCTCCTACGAGCAGTACTTC; CDR3: CASSVSGDSSYEQYF
D: TRBD1; V: TRBV19; J: TRBJ2-7; size: .; DNA: TGTGCCAGTAGTATCCAGGGGGCGCCCGAGCAGTACTTC; CDR3: CASSIQGAPEQYF
D: .; V: TRBV27; J: TRBJ1-1; size: .; DNA: TGTGCCAGCAGTTTATCGGGCATTTGGCTGTCTGAAGCTTTCTTT; CDR3: CASSLSGIWLSEAFF
D: .; V: TRBV6-6; J: TRBJ1-2; size: .; DNA: TGTGCCAGCAGTTATGGGACTACTAACTATGGCTACACCTTC; CDR3: CASSYGTTNYGYTF
D: TRBD2; V: TRBV5-1; J: TRBJ2-2; size: .; DNA: TGCGCCAGCAGCTTGGTCCGCGGGGGGGCCGGCACCGGGGAGCTGTTTTTT; CDR3: CASSLVRGGAGTGELFF
D: .; V: TRBV2; J: TRBJ2-7; size: .; DNA: TGTGCCAGCAGTGATTTGGAGGGCCGTACTACCCTATACGAGCAGTACTTC; CDR3: CASSDLEGRTTLYEQYF
D: TRBD2; V: TRBV2; J: TRBJ2-1; size: .; DNA: TGTGCCAGCAGCCAGGAGGGACTAGCCAATGAGCAGTTCTTC; CDR3: CASSQEGLANEQFF
D: .; V: TRBV13; J: TRBJ2-2; size: .; DNA: TGTGCCAGCCGCGAGGGTGACGATAACACCGGGGAGCTGTTTTTT; CDR3: CASREGDDNTGELFF
D: .; V: TRBV5-1; J: TRBJ1-2; size: .; DNA: TGCGCCAGCAGCATCCGGACGGACTTCCCTGCCTATGGCTACACCTTC; CDR3: CASSIRTDFPAYGYTF
D: .; V: TRBV7-8; J: TRBJ2-1; size: .; DNA: TGTGCCAGCAGCGCGCGAGGAAATTTAAATGAGCAGTTCTTC; CDR3: CASSARGNLNEQFF
D: TRBD1; V: TRBV19; J: TRBJ1-5; size: .; DNA: TGTGCCAGTAGTTCTCCGGACAGGGGATTCAGGAATAGCAATCAGCCCCAGCATTTT; CDR3: CASSSPDRGFRNSNQPQHF
D: .; V: TRBV6-5; J: TRBJ1-1; size: few; DNA: TGTGCCAGCACCCTGGACAGTAGGAACACTGAAGCTTTCTTT; CDR3: CASTLDSRNTEAFF
D: .; V: TRBV4-1; J: TRBJ1-2; size: .; DNA: TGCGCCAGCAGCCAAGCAGGACAGAACTATGGCTACACCTTC; CDR3: CASSQAGQNYGYTF
D: TRBD1; V: TRBV7-9; J: TRBJ1-3; size: .; DNA: TGTGCCAGCAGCCACCGACAGGGATCCACTGGAAACACCATATATTTT; CDR3: CASSHRQGSTGNTIYF
D: TRBD2; V: TRBV18; J: TRBJ2-7; size: few; DNA: TGTGCCAGCTCCCCTTCGGGAGGGGCGTTCGAGCAGTACTTC; CDR3: CASSPSGGAFEQYF
D: TRBD1; V: TRBV6-5; J: TRBJ2-3; size: .; DNA: TGTGCCAGCAGTTCCCCAGGGGGCGGCACAGATACGCAGTATTTT; CDR3: CASSSPGGGTDTQYF
D: .; V: TRBV27; J: TRBJ1-1; size: .; DNA: TGTGCCAGCAGTCCGTGGACAGAGGCTGAAGCTTTCTTT; CDR3: CASSPWTEAEAFF
D: .; V: TRBV28; J: TRBJ1-4; size: .; DNA: TGTGCCAGCAGTTTAGGATGGGCCCGGGAAAAACTGTTTTTT; CDR3: CASSLGWAREKLFF
D: .; V: TRBV19; J: TRBJ2-7; size: .; DNA: TGTGCCAGTAGTATAACGGGGTCCCCCTACGAGCAGTACTTC; CDR3: CASSITGSPYEQYF
D: .; V: TRBV4-3; J: TRBJ1-5; size: .; DNA: TGCGCCAGCAGCCAAGATCTAGGTCGGGGGACTCAGCCCCAGCATTTT; CDR3: CASSQDLGRGTQPQHF
D: TRBD2; V: TRBV6-5; J: TRBJ2-1; size: .; DNA: TGTGCCAGCAGTTACCAAGCGGGGGGGAGCAATGAGCAGTTCTTC; CDR3: CASSYQAGGSNEQFF
D: .; V: TRBV6-1; J: TRBJ2-5; size: once; DNA: TGTGCCAGCAGTGGCTCCGGTTGGGCAGAGACCCAGTACTTC; CDR3: CASSGSGWAETQYF
D: TRBD1; V: TRBV6-4; J: TRBJ1-6; size: medium-sized; DNA: TGTGCCAGCAGTGACTCGGGACAGGGGGTTTCACCCCTCCACTTT; CDR3: CASSDSGQGVSPLHF
D: .; V: TRBV4-1; J: TRBJ1-5; size: .; DNA: TGCGCCAGCAGCCAAATGACAGGCAGTCATCAGCCCCAGCATTTT; CDR3: CASSQMTGSHQPQHF